The 9 T cell receptor beta chains given below trace back to one sample, sequenced in a study of blood T cell repertoires in COVID-19. The data were produced by immunoSEQ multiplex PCR, yet TCRdb's version contains in-frame clones alone and is incomplete. The repertoire includes roughly 400,000 clones, 89% of them detected once, and approximately 1.5% sits in the top ten. The sample consisted of PBMCs or T cells enriched from blood (not recorded which). The receptors originated from a woman aged 30 to 39 who had recovered from COVID-19.

V and J are TRBV4-1 and TRBJ1-6; tentatively, D is TRBD1 (5 bases). The CDR3 is made up of 16 amino acids. Germline-derived CDR1 and CDR2 are MGHRA and YSYEKL. The V and J ends lost 2 bases and 6 bases respectively, with 14 bases between them. The CDR3 reads CASSQRHKGLNSPLHF. The CDR3, as DNA: TGCGCCAGCAGCCAACGACACAAGGGACTTAATTCACCCCTCCACTTT.

This chain connects TRBV5-1 to TRBJ1-2; weak D call: TRBD1 (5 bases). The CDR3 runs to 15 residues. CDR1 is SGHRS, CDR2 YFSETQ, per germline. V was cut by 0 bases and J by 2 bases, with 11 bases left in between. This chain's CDR3 is CASSLGGQQNYGYTF. The CDR3 bases are TGCGCCAGCAGCTTGGGTGGACAACAGAACTATGGCTACACCTTC.

The J gene is TRBJ1-1, the V gene TRBV18; 7 nucleotides align to TRBD1. The CDR3 runs 15 residues. Germline V gene data show CDR1 as KGHSH and CDR2 as LQKENI. J was trimmed by 4 bases and V by 3 bases; bases with no gene match: 8. CDR3 sequence: CASSPKQQGVTEAFF. For the CDR3, the DNA is TGTGCCAGCTCACCCAAACAGCAGGGGGTCACTGAAGCTTTCTTT.

The chain has TRBV7-2 and TRBJ1-2; D is possibly TRBD1 (6 bases). There are 13 residues in the CDR3. V lost 4 bases, J lost 3 bases, and 9 bases lay in between. Germline-derived CDR1 and CDR2 are SGHTA and FQGNSA. CDR3 protein: CASSSAGDYGYTF. The CDR3 DNA sequence: TGTGCCAGCAGCTCCGCAGGGGACTATGGCTACACCTTC.

This clone was counted once. CDR3 amino acids: CASSLPGEQYF. The CDR3 nucleotides read TGTGCCAGCAGCTTGCCCGGCGAGCAGTACTTC. The chain uses TRBV7-8 and TRBJ2-7; D gene uncertain. The CDR3 totals 11 residues. Per germline, CDR1 SGHVS and CDR2 FQNEAQ. Trimming took off 3 bases at V and 6 bases at J, with 6 bases between the two ends.

The chain uses TRBV7-9 and TRBJ1-6; possibly TRBD1 for D (6 bases). This CDR3 is built from 15 residues. The V end lost 3 bases, the J end lost 8 bases, and 14 bases lay between the germline ends. Germline values: CDR1 SEHNR, CDR2 FQNEAQ (reference sequence). The CDR3, as DNA: TGTGCCAGCAGCTTTTACAGGGCCGGGGATTCACCCCTCCACTTT. It yields the protein CASSFYRAGDSPLHF.

The chain links TRBV3-1 (or the pseudogene TRBV3-2) to TRBJ1-5, with D possibly being TRBD1 (5 bases). The CDR3 contains 16 residues. Germline V gives CDR1 LGHDT, CDR2 YNNKEL (reference sequence). With 1 base removed from V and 4 bases from J, the gap between germline ends came to 14 bases. In DNA form, the CDR3 reads TGTGCCAGCAGCCAAGCGGGAGTGGGGCGGAATCAGCCCCAGCATTTT. Protein: CASSQAGVGRNQPQHF.

This clone was seen only once. J is TRBJ2-1 and V is TRBV11-3; weak D call: TRBD1 (6 bases). Trimming took 5 bases from V and 3 from J, leaving 11 bases between them. CDR1 and CDR2 from the germline V gene are SGHNT and YENEEA. The CDR3 is 14 amino acids. The DNA for the CDR3 is TGTGCCAGCAGCCCCGACAGGTACTACAATGAGCAGTTCTTC. The encoded protein is CASSPDRYYNEQFF.

V is TRBV3-1 (or the pseudogene TRBV3-2) and J is TRBJ1-5; 8 nucleotides line up with TRBD1. Germline CDR1 is LGHDT and CDR2 is YNNKEL (reference sequence). The CDR3 loop spans 13 amino acids. The V segment lost 6 bases and the J segment 7 bases; nucleotides outside the gene matches: 5. The CDR3 DNA reads as TGTGCCAGCAGGGAGGACAGGGAACAGCCCCAGCATTTT. Translation gives CASREDREQPQHF.